A single sample gave rise to the 9 T cell receptor beta chains below, sequenced in a study of shared clonotypes between healthy human individuals. Data came from immunoSEQ multiplex PCR; TCRdb stores just in-frame clones and leaves some out. The sample has about 380,000 clones, about 96% seen once. The sequenced sample was memory CD8+ T cells sorted from blood. Subset reported: CD45RO+ cells pooled with CCR7-negative TemRA cells. The receptors come from a man aged 25-45 years in good health.

The CDR3 reads CASSIGLSNQPQHF. CDR3 DNA sequence: TGTGCCAGTAGTATTGGGTTGTCGAATCAGCCCCAGCATTTT. This chain links TRBV19 with TRBJ1-5; D gene ambiguous. Trimming removed 3 bases from V and 4 bases from J, with 10 bases in between. Germline V gives CDR1 LNHDA, CDR2 SQIVND (reference sequence). The CDR3 runs 14 residues.

The chain couples TRBV28 to TRBJ2-3; no clear D gene. V was cut by 8 bases and J by 0 bases, with 9 bases left in between. Germline-derived CDR1 and CDR2 are MDHEN and SYDVKM. The CDR3 sequence is 13 residues long. CDR3 bases: TGTGCCAGCCGACCAGCTAGCACAGATACGCAGTATTTT. The encoded protein is CASRPASTDTQYF.

J is TRBJ2-6 and V is TRBV9; the D gene is possibly TRBD1 (5 bases). This CDR3 contains 18 residues. Trimming shortened V by 4 bases and J by 0 bases, and 17 bases separated the two germline ends. Germline CDR1 reads SGDLS; CDR2 reads YYNGEE. DNA for the CDR3: TGTGCCAGCAGCACCCGACAGTTCGCTCTCTCTGGGGCCAACGTCCTGACTTTC. Protein product: CASSTRQFALSGANVLTF.

V and J are TRBV13 and TRBJ2-5; TRBD1 agrees at 9 bases. The CDR3 sequence is 14 residues long. Unmatched junction bases numbered 3, after V lost 3 bases and J lost 4 bases. Germline CDR1 reads PRHDT; CDR2 reads FYEKMQ (reference sequence). The DNA for the CDR3 is TGTGCCAGCAGCTTGCGGGGACAGGGAGAGACCCAGTACTTC. Protein product: CASSLRGQGETQYF.

The chain uses TRBV6-4 and TRBJ2-7; TRBD2 matches at 12 bases. The germline gives CDR1 MRHNA, CDR2 SNTAGT. The junction had 4 bases not matched to a gene; V was cut back by 4 bases and J by 3 bases. The CDR3 covers 15 residues. Here the CDR3 reads CASSGPGLAGYEQYF. CDR3 DNA sequence: TGTGCCAGCAGTGGCCCGGGACTAGCGGGCTACGAGCAGTACTTC.

This chain connects TRBV5-1 to TRBJ2-7; D may be TRBD1 (7 bases). The ends were cut back, 4 bases at V and 3 bases at J, with 14 bases in the middle. The CDR3 covers 14 residues. Germline V gives CDR1 SGHRS, CDR2 YFSETQ. CDR3 coding DNA: TGCGCCAGCAGCCGCGGGACAGTTGACTACGAGCAGTACTTC. This codes for CASSRGTVDYEQYF.

With regard to this clone: Other DNA variants within this sample encode the same CDR3. This chain links TRBV2 with TRBJ2-7; no clear D. V gave up 3 bases and J gave up 0 bases, with 3 bases separating them. This CDR3 region has 12 residues. CDR1 and CDR2 from the germline V gene are SNHLY and FYNNEI. The CDR3, as DNA: TGTGCCAGCAGTGAGCGCTCCTACGAGCAGTACTTC. Translated, it gives CASSERSYEQYF. Combining the CDR3 with reference TRBV2 and TRBJ2-7 gives the whole variable domain EPEVTQTPSHQVTQMGQEVILRCVPISNHLYFYWYRQILGQKVEFLVSFYNNEISEKSEIFDDQFSVERPDGSNFTLKIRSTKLEDSAMYFCASSERSYEQYFGPGTRLTVT.

This clone was detected once. The chain employs TRBV5-1 and TRBJ2-3; a weak D match, TRBD1 (5 bases). This CDR3 region has 14 residues. V was trimmed by 1 base and J by 2 bases, leaving 8 bases between them. The germline V gene encodes CDR1 SGHRS and CDR2 YFSETQ. CDR3 sequence (DNA): TGCGCCAGCAGCTTGTGGACAAACACAGATACGCAGTATTTT. Its translation: CASSLWTNTDTQYF.

V is TRBV6-6 and J is TRBJ1-5, with 8 bases aligning to TRBD1. The germline V gene encodes CDR1 MNHNY and CDR2 SVGAGI (reference sequence). With V trimmed by 8 bases and J by 0 bases, 9 bases remained unmatched. The CDR3 covers 16 residues. For the CDR3, the DNA is TGTGCCAGCTTCGACAGGGGCAACTATAGCAATCAGCCCCAGCATTTT. Translated: CASFDRGNYSNQPQHF.